This TCR beta chain was obtained from a study of long-term antiretroviral therapy in people with HIV (dated by TCRdb to the early 2020s). With respect to the entire study: Collection of the earliest samples took place about a decade ahead of the 2015 WHO recommendation for immediate ART, at a time when ART was typically delayed until CD4 counts fell. This retrospective serial study examined whether starting ART and sustained HIV suppression were associated with changes in the composition and diversity of the TRB repertoire in peripheral blood. A total of roughly 200 cryopreserved PBMC samples came from approximately 30 adults with confirmed HIV infection and were collected serially over a mean of roughly six years (range 1-12). Of the roughly 30 participants with HIV, about a dozen were female. No cross-contamination during QIAcube processing was shown when test extractions of a monoclonal T-cell line were performed alongside some 33 polyclonal samples. What the study reported, not specific to this receptor: Since PBMC availability was limited, sequencing covered only the TCR beta chain, with no alpha chain pairing. HIV repertoires had narrower CDR3 length ranges than controls, and the network structure suggested an antigen-experienced repertoire that shifted only slightly toward naive after ART. Starting ART was linked to a significant rise in TRB diversity, yet even with long-term ART the diversity remained significantly lower than in transplant donor controls. The samples were dated from the mid-2000s to the late 2010s, and the ART regimens that were used may be less effective than current ART regimens. Inferences about post-ART repertoire changes were limited because no data were available on ART adherence, viral resistance or therapy changes. At every time point, the repertoire was dominated by expanded TRB clones first identified before ART initiation, although this dominance fluctuated and, in many PLHIV, declined after ART. Unsorted PBMC were profiled instead of sorted CD4+ and CD8+ T cells because pre-ART samples had limited cell numbers.

The immunoSEQ hsTCRB v3.0 assay was used at survey level resolution to sequence the TRB variable region. TRB sequencing targeted a depth of roughly 35,000-55,000 T-cell genomes per sample. Pooled TRB libraries were sequenced on an Illumina MiSeq with a v3 150-cycle kit. The study's own analysis went as follows. Repertoire analysis was performed in R inside a reproducible Nextflow workflow that covered QC, data transformation and analysis. LymphoSeq2, an R package for exploring AIRR-Seq data, was used to implement the custom analyses. A few samples that yielded fewer than 5000 total TRB sequences were excluded, so that 200 or so HIV repertoires were analyzed. Among the 170 to 200 retained HIV repertoires, roughly 60 were collected before ART initiation and some 130 were collected after ART initiation. Each repertoire was downsampled to 5000 TRB nucleotide sequences, and summary statistics were averaged across 100 downsampling iterations. TRB sequences were retained for analysis only if CDR3 regions of at least seven amino acids were present. Two measures captured diversity: a Shannon entropy-derived clonality score and the Gini coefficient. Repertoire networks linked the top 5000 CDR3 amino acid sequences whenever two sequences differed by an edit distance of one. For TRB CDR3 amino acid sequences, antigen specificity groups and MHC restriction were predicted with GLIPH2. To flag known associations with CMV, EBV, HIV or tissue antigens, CDR3 amino acid sequences were compared against VDJdb and McPAS-TCR. Pre-ART, post-ART and control groups were compared with Wilcoxon signed-rank tests and Holm-Bonferroni correction. Imported from immuneACCESS, the table was reduced by TCRdb to in-frame sequences with V and J called. These copies leave out some clones; in studies compared against another copy, an unresolved V gene accounts for under half, and the cause of the remainder is not known. That table supplies the V and J calls and clone size; D and trimming were determined from the DNA. The sample table contains 40,000 or so clones; only one count was recorded for 65% to 90% of them. Less than 15% of the sample comes from the top ten.

Inclusion was restricted to participants for whom at least one PBMC sample before ART initiation and at least two post-ART samples were available. Every participant with HIV received treatment in the United States of America. Before DNA extraction, cryopreserved samples containing roughly 0.85-11 million PBMC were thawed and washed. At the time of the earliest PBMC sample, participants with HIV were aged between roughly 20 and 55 years. PBMC samples from each participant spanned 1-4 timepoints before ART initiation and 2-8 timepoints after ART initiation, with a median of 7 samples. For every participant, serial HIV viral load, CD4+ T-cell count, ART history and demographic data were obtained. A Qiagen kit on a QIAcube was used to extract genomic DNA from unsorted PBMC, with samples processed in batches of 12. To note about this clone: There is no known antigen for this receptor. Base qualities were left out, and no much larger clone turns up one base away.

The sample consisted of unsorted PBMCs, taken 0.3 years after starting antiretroviral therapy. The clonotype was recovered from a man aged 18 to 35 with HIV.

The DNA is TGTGCCTGGAGTAGCGCACCTGCCTACGAGCAGTACTTC. Its amino acids are CAWSSAPAYEQYF. The rearrangement joined TRBV30 to TRBJ2-7, with the identity of the D gene unclear. CDR1 and CDR2, looked up from the germline V gene (reference sequence), are GTSNPN and SVGIG. V and J lose 2 bases and 2 bases, and a span of 10 bases separates them. The CDR3 has 13 amino acids, counting the end cysteine and phenylalanine. The only DNA kept is the CDR3, 39 bases in frame from the first base.